This TCR beta chain emerged from a study of blood T cell repertoires in COVID-19. About the study: Sites across the United States, Italy and Spain contributed samples from acute and convalescent COVID-19.

The germline V and J ends were trimmed by 5 bases and 0 bases, with 4 bases remaining between them. CDR1 and CDR2 from the germline V gene are KGHDR and SFDVKD. The CDR3 is 13 amino acids. Authors' analysis steps: For nucleated cells, counts were estimated from reference gene primer amplification. Sequencing was performed with immunoSEQ multiplex PCR; in TCRdb, only in-frame clones are kept and a portion is missing. That table supplies the V and J calls and clone size; D and trimming were determined from the DNA. In the table there are a few hundred thousand clones, about 90% of which are singletons.

This clonotype originated in a woman between 50 and 59 years old with acute or convalescent COVID-19. The chain is built from TRBV24-1 and TRBJ2-1; unclear D gene. Sequenced material: peripheral blood. CDR3 residues: CATSAGSYNEQFF. DNA for the CDR3: TGTGCCACCAGTGCGGGCTCCTACAATGAGCAGTTCTTC.